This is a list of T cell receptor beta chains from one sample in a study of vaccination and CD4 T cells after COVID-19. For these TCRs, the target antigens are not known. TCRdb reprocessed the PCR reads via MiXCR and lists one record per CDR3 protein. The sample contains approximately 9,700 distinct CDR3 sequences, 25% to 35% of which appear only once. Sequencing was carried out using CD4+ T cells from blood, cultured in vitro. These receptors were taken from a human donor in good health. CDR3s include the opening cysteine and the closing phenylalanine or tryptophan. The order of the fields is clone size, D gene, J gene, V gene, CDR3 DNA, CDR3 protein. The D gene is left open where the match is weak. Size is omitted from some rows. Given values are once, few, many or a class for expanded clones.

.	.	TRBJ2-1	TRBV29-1	TGCAGCGTTGGGGCAGGGTTTTACAATGAGCAGTTCTTC	CSVGAGFYNEQFF
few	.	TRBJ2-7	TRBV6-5	TGTGCCAGCAGTTACGGCTGGATATTTTCCTACGAGCAGTACTTC	CASSYGWIFSYEQYF
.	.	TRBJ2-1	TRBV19	TGTGCCAGTAGTCCTTACAGGGATGAGCAGTTCTTC	CASSPYRDEQFF
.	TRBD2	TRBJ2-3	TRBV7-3	TGTGCCAGCAGCCACGGACTAGCGGGATCAAGATTCGGGCCAGATACGCAGTATTTT	CASSHGLAGSRFGPDTQYF
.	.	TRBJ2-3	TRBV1	TGCACCAGCAGCCGCGGGGTTCTGAATACGCAGTATTTT	CTSSRGVLNTQYF
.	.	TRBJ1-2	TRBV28	TGTGCCAGCAGTTCGGTCCGGGCCAGGACCAACTATGGCTACACCTTC	CASSSVRARTNYGYTF
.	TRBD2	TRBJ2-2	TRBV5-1	TGCGCCAGCAGCTCCCTGCCTAGCGGGAGCACCGGGGAGCTGTTTTTT	CASSSLPSGSTGELFF
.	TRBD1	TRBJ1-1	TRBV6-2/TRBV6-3	TGTGCCAGCAGTTACCCCCCTGACAGGGGGCGCACTGAAGCTTTCTTT	CASSYPPDRGRTEAFF
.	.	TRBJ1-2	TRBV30	TGTGCCTGGAGTGTTCGAGAAAACTATGGCTACACCTTC	CAWSVRENYGYTF
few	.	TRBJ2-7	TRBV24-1	TGTGCCACCGCTTCCCCCCTCGGCACTGGCTACGAGCAGTACTTC	CATASPLGTGYEQYF
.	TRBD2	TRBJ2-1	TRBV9	TGTGCCAGCAGCGTAGCGCTAGCGGGGGGGAACAATGAGCAGTTCTTC	CASSVALAGGNNEQFF
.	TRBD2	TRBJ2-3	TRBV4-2	TGTGCCAGCAGCCAAGACCCTAGCGGGCCTAGCACAGATACGCAGTATTTT	CASSQDPSGPSTDTQYF
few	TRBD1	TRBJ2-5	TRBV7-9	TGTGCCAGCAGGCCCGGACAGGGAAGACTCCAAGAGACCCAGTACTTC	CASRPGQGRLQETQYF
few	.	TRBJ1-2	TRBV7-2	TGTGCCAGCAGCTTAAATGGTTTGGGCTACACCTTC	CASSLNGLGYTF
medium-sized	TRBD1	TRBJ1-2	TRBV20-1	TGCAGTGCTAGAGAGGGAGGGGGCCTAGCCTATGGCTACACCTTC	CSAREGGGLAYGYTF
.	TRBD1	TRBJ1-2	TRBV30	TGTGCCTGGTCCAGGGGGAACTATGGCTACACCTTC	CAWSRGNYGYTF
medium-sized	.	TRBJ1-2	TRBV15	TGTGCCACCAGCAGAGATGGCGGGACAACGCATGGCTACACCTTC	CATSRDGGTTHGYTF
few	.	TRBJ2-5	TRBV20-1	TGCAGTGCTAGAGATTTGGCGGTGCTAGAGACCCAGTACTTC	CSARDLAVLETQYF
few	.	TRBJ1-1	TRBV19	TGTGCCAGTAGTACACAGGGAATCACTGAAGCTTTCTTT	CASSTQGITEAFF
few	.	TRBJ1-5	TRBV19	TGTGCCAGTAAACCGGCAAATGAAAAGACCCAGCATTTT	CASKPANEKTQHF
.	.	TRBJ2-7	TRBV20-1	TGCAGTGCTAGAGCGTACTCTCCAACCTACGAGCAGTACTTC	CSARAYSPTYEQYF
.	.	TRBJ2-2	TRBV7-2	TGTGCCAGCAGCTTAGAAGGGGTAGGCACCGGGGAGCTGTTTTTT	CASSLEGVGTGELFF
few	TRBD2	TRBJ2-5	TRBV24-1	TGTGCCACCAGTGACCGGACTAGCGGGAGGGTAGAGACCCAGTACTTC	CATSDRTSGRVETQYF
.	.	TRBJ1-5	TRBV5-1	TGCGCCAGCAGCTTGGCTCCCTTACAGGGAATCTATAGCAATCAGCCCCAGCATTTT	CASSLAPLQGIYSNQPQHF
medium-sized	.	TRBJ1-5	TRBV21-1	TGTGCCAGCAGCTTTCGATGCAGGGGTAATCAGCCCCAGCATTTT	CASSFRCRGNQPQHF
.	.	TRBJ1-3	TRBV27	TGTGCCAGCAGTTTATCGCCCGCTCCGGGAAGTGGAGACACCATATATTTT	CASSLSPAPGSGDTIYF
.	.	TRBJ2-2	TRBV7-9	TGTGCCAGCAGCTTAAGACCCTCGGGACCCTCGGAGACCGGGGAGCTGTTTTTT	CASSLRPSGPSETGELFF
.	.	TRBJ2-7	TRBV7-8	TGTGCCAGCAGCTTAGCCAGGAACCCTACCTACGAGCAGTACTTC	CASSLARNPTYEQYF
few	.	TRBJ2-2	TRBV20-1	TGCAGTGCTCGACAGGATTTCACCGGGGAGCTGTTTTTT	CSARQDFTGELFF
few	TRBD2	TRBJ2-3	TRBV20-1	TGCAGTGCTAGGGAGACTAGCGGGAACACAGATACGCAGTATTTT	CSARETSGNTDTQYF
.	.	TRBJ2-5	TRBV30	TGTGCCTGGCAACAAACCTGGGAGACCCAGTACTTC	CAWQQTWETQYF
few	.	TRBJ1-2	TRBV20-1	TGCAGTGCTAGAGATTACATCAGGGCTAGCGCGGTCGGTTACACCTTC	CSARDYIRASAVGYTF
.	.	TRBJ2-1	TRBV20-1	TGCAGTGCTAGAGATTCCCGGGCCCCCCCTAACAATGAGCAGTTCTTC	CSARDSRAPPNNEQFF